This entry lists 19 T cell receptor beta chains sequenced from one sample in a study of neurological immune-mediated disorders. TCRdb passed the 5' RACE reads through MiXCR, listing each CDR3 protein once. Of approximately 65,000 distinct CDR3 sequences listed, approximately 5.1% are singletons. The sample comprised PBMCs. These receptors were obtained from a human donor with multiple sclerosis. The donor label of this sample is uncertain.

This clonotype was seen at least ten times. DNA for the CDR3: TGCAGTGCCCCCCCCGCGGGGGCAGGGAACACCATATATTTT. It codes for CSAPPAGAGNTIYF. The rearrangement links TRBV20-1 to TRBJ1-3; perhaps TRBD1 as D (6 bases). The V gene's germline CDR1 is DFQATT and CDR2 SNEGSKA (reference sequence). CDR3 length: 14 amino acids. Trimming took off 6 bases at V and 7 bases at J, with 19 bases between the two ends.

This clonotype appeared many times. V gene TRBV25-1 combines with J gene TRBJ1-1, with 9 nucleotides matching TRBD1. The CDR3 spans 15 residues. With V trimmed by 4 bases and J by 2 bases, 5 bases remained unmatched. Looked up from germline, CDR1 is MGHDK and CDR2 is SYGVNS. As DNA, the CDR3 is TGTGCCAGCAGTGGGTGGGGACAGGGCAACACTGAAGCTTTCTTT. This translates into CASSGWGQGNTEAFF. The variable domain in full, completed from reference TRBV25-1 and TRBJ1-1, reads EADIYQTPRYLVIGTGKKITLECSQTMGHDKMYWYQQDPGMELHLIHYSYGVNSTEKGDLSSESTVSRIRTEHFPLTLESARPSHTSQYLCASSGWGQGNTEAFFGQGTRLTVV.

At least ten counts were recorded for this clonotype. V gene TRBV7-8 combines with J gene TRBJ1-1, with TRBD1 as a possible D gene (5 bases). Per germline, CDR1 SGHVS and CDR2 FQNEAQ. The CDR3 contains 13 residues. Trimming cost V 4 bases and J 11 bases, with 17 bases left between them. The CDR3 sequence: CASSSRESGSAFF. Written as DNA, the CDR3 is TGTGCCAGCAGCTCCAGGGAATCTGGGTCGGCTTTCTTT.

This clonotype was detected many times. This sequence joins TRBV12-3 or TRBV12-4 and TRBJ2-5, with D possibly matching TRBD2 (7 bases). This CDR3 is built from 15 residues. V was cut by 2 bases and J by 4 bases, with 14 bases left in between. DNA for the CDR3: TGTGCCAGCAGTTTAACGGGGGGCCCATCAGAGACCCAGTACTTC. This translates into CASSLTGGPSETQYF.

This clonotype was detected many times. The genes are TRBV20-1 and TRBJ2-5; 8 bases line up with TRBD2. The CDR3 has 17 amino acids. V dropped 4 bases and J dropped 1; count of bases not matched to a gene: 14. CDR1 is DFQATT and CDR2 is SNEGSKA in the germline V gene (reference sequence). The chain's CDR3 is CSANPGLEVSAQETQYF. As DNA, the CDR3 is TGCAGTGCTAACCCGGGACTAGAGGTATCGGCCCAAGAGACCCAGTACTTC.

In its sample, this clonotype was seen many times. This chain uses TRBV27 with TRBJ1-1; TRBD1 agrees at 8 bases. The CDR3 covers 15 residues. In germline, CDR1 is MNHEY, CDR2 SMNVEV (reference sequence). The V and J ends lost 3 bases and 5 bases, in that order; junction bases with no gene match: 8. The CDR3 bases are TGTGCCAGCAGTTTTGACAGGGGCCAAGTGACTGAAGCTTTCTTT. Translating it yields CASSFDRGQVTEAFF.

In this sample, this clonotype turned up many times. V usage is TRBV10-3 and J usage is TRBJ2-1; D assignment may be TRBD1 or TRBD2 (6 bases each). V was clipped by 3 bases and J by 0 bases, with 9 bases between them. Germline CDR1 reads ENHRY; CDR2 reads SYGVKD. This CDR3 region has 15 residues. CDR3 loop: CAISEGGSSYNEQFF. Written as DNA, the CDR3 is TGTGCCATCAGTGAAGGGGGGAGCTCCTACAATGAGCAGTTCTTC.

This clonotype was detected many times. V usage is TRBV18 and J usage is TRBJ2-7; D not resolved. Germline-derived CDR1 and CDR2 are KGHSH and LQKENI. V was cut by 6 bases and J by 0 bases, with 9 bases left in between. CDR3 length: 13 amino acids. CDR3: CASSRMGSYEQYF. The CDR3, as DNA: TGTGCCAGCTCCCGGATGGGCTCCTACGAGCAGTACTTC.

This clonotype was observed many times. V is TRBV20-1 and J is TRBJ2-3; 9 bases match TRBD2. The CDR3 loop spans 16 amino acids. V dropped 3 bases and J dropped 0; count of bases not matched to a gene: 7. Per the germline V gene, CDR1 is DFQATT and CDR2 is SNEGSKA (reference sequence). The CDR3 DNA follows: TGCAGTGCTAGGTCTAGCGGGGCCTCCAGCACAGATACGCAGTATTTT. This encodes CSARSSGASSTDTQYF.

This clonotype was picked up many times. The chain combines TRBV25-1 with TRBJ2-7; no definite D call. Germline V CDR1 and CDR2: MGHDK, SYGVNS. This CDR3 spans 13 amino acids. Trimming stripped 2 bases from V and 2 bases from J, with 7 bases between. As DNA, the CDR3 is TGTGCCAGCAGTGAACCTCAGACCTACGAGCAGTACTTC. Protein sequence: CASSEPQTYEQYF.

This clonotype was recorded at least ten times. V is TRBV5-1 and J is TRBJ2-3, with D tentatively TRBD2 (7 bases). CDR3 length equals 15 residues. In germline, CDR1 is SGHRS, CDR2 YFSETQ. V was clipped by 4 bases and J by 6 bases, with 18 bases between them. The CDR3 loop is CASSLPAGAGDTQYF. CDR3 coding DNA: TGCGCCAGCAGCCTGCCGGCGGGGGCCGGGGATACGCAGTATTTT. The complete variable domain, with remaining parts taken from reference TRBV5-1 and TRBJ2-3, reads KAGVTQTPRYLIKTRGQQVTLSCSPISGHRSVSWYQQTPGQGLQFLFEYFSETQRNKGNFPGRFSGRQFSNSRSEMNVSTLELGDSALYLCASSLPAGAGDTQYFGPGTRLTVL.

This clonotype was counted many times. In nucleotides, the CDR3 is TGTGCCAGCAGCAAAAGGACAGGGGGCTTTGAAAAACTGTTTTTT. Translated: CASSKRTGGFEKLFF. V usage is TRBV5-6 and J usage is TRBJ1-4, with 11 positions matching TRBD1. The trim removed 4 bases at V and 7 bases at J, leaving 6 bases unmatched. The germline CDR1 and CDR2 sequences are SGHDT and YYEEEE. This CDR3 spans 15 amino acids.

This clonotype was counted many times. Written as DNA, the CDR3 is TGTGCCAGCAGCCTCCTCGGAGGAAGAAACATTCAGTACTTC. It is translated as CASSLLGGRNIQYF. The chain has TRBV14 and TRBJ2-4, with D possibly matching TRBD2 (5 bases). Between the trimmed V and J ends, which lost 4 bases and 6 bases, there was a span of 13 bases. The CDR3 is 14 amino acids. Germline CDR1 reads SGHDN; CDR2 reads FVKESK.

This clonotype showed up many times. The gene calls are TRBV5-1 and TRBJ2-5; tentative D call: TRBD2 (7 bases). This CDR3 has 14 amino acids. Trimming pared 0 bases from V and 9 bases from J, leaving 15 bases between. Germline V lookup: CDR1 SGHRS, CDR2 YFSETQ. The CDR3 is CASSLAGRGSAQYF. The CDR3 region has the DNA TGCGCCAGCAGCTTGGCAGGGAGGGGGTCGGCCCAGTACTTC.

The rearrangement links TRBV20-1 to TRBJ2-3, with 10 bases aligning to TRBD2. The length of the CDR3 is 16 residues. The germline CDR1 and CDR2 sequences are DFQATT and SNEGSKA (reference sequence). V was clipped by 3 bases and J by 2 bases; unmatched bases: 8. The CDR3 spells CSASPLAGGNTDTQYF. The CDR3 region has the DNA TGCAGTGCTAGTCCGTTAGCGGGGGGTAACACAGATACGCAGTATTTT.

There are a few counts of this clonotype. This chain links TRBV20-1 with TRBJ1-6; 8 bases line up with TRBD1. The CDR3 loop spans 13 amino acids. Trimming cost V 2 bases and J 10 bases; bases outside gene matches: 4. Germline lookup yields CDR1 DFQATT and CDR2 SNEGSKA (reference sequence). CDR3 nucleotide sequence: TGCAGTGCTAGACCGACAGGGGAATCACCCCTCCACTTT. This translates into CSARPTGESPLHF.

This clonotype showed up many times. The rearrangement uses TRBV20-1 and TRBJ2-1, with 9 bases that match TRBD2. CDR1 and CDR2 from the germline V gene are DFQATT and SNEGSKA (reference sequence). The CDR3 is 15 residues long. With V trimmed by 0 bases and J by 6 bases, 6 bases remained unmatched. Here the CDR3 DNA reads TGCAGTGCTAGAGATCCGCTAGCGGGGCCCAATGAGCAGTTCTTC. It specifies CSARDPLAGPNEQFF.

This clonotype was counted many times. The chain has TRBV6-1 and TRBJ1-1; no definite D call. The V end was cut by 3 bases, the J end by 10 bases, with 15 bases between. The CDR3 length is 13 residues. Germline lookup yields CDR1 MNHNS and CDR2 SASEGT. This CDR3 reads CASSEMRAQGAFF. CDR3 DNA sequence: TGTGCCAGCAGTGAGATGCGGGCCCAAGGAGCTTTCTTT.

This clonotype was seen at least ten times. This chain uses TRBV6-5 with TRBJ1-6; the D is unclear. Germline assignment: CDR1 MNHEY and CDR2 SVGAGI. The CDR3 contains 17 residues. Trimming shortened V by 2 bases and J by 2 bases, and 13 bases separated the two germline ends. The CDR3 sequence is CASSYGPLVTYNSPLHF. The CDR3 DNA reads TGTGCCAGCAGTTACGGGCCTTTGGTGACCTATAATTCACCCCTCCACTTT.